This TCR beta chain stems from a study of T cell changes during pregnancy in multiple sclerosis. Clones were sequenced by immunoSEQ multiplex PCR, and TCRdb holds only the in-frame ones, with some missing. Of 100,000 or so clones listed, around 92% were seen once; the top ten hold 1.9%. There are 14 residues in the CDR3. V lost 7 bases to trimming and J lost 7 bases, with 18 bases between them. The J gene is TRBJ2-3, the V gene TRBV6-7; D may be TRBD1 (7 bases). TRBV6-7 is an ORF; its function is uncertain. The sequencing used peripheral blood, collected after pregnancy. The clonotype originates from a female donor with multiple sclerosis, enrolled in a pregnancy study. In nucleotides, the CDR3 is TGTGCCAGCACCAGGGGGGACACCCCGTATACGCAGTATTTT. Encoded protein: CASTRGDTPYTQYF.